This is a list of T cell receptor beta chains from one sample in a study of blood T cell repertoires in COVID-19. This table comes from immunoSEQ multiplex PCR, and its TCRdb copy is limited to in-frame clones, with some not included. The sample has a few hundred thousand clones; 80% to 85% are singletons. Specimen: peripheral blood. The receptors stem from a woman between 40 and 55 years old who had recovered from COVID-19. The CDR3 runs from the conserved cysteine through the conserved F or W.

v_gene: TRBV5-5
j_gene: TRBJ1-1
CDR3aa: CASSLGSRGAKDEAFF

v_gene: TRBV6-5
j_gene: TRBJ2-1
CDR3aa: CASSYGQGRVNEQFF

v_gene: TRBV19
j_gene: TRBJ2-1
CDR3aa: CASSGGQGISYNEQFF

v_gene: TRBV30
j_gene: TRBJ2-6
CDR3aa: CAWRVQGARPSGANVLTF

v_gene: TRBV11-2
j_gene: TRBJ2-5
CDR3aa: CASSLGTSGGEETQYF

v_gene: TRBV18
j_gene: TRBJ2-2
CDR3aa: CASSPSQDRGRTGELFF

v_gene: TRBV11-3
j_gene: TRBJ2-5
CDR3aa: CASSLPRGTAQETQYF

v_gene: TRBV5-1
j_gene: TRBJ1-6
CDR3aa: CASSLGTAYNSPLHF

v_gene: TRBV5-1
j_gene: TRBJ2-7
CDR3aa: CASSPLPWAGGSYEQYF

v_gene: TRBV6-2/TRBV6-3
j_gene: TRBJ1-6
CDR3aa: CASSPGQGWSPLHF

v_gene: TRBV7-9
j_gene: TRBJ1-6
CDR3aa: CASSLGRQGPGSPLHF

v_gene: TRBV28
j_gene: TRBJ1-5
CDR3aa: CASNRFQGDQPQHF

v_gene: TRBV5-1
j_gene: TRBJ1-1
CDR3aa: CASSPGPGDTEAFF

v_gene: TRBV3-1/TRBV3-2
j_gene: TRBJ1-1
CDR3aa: CASSPQGDEAFF

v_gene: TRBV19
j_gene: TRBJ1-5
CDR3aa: CASRGTPGNQPQHF

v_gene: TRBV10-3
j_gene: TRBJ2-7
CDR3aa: CAISRGQGSSYEQYF

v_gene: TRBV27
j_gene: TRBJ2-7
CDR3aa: CASSFSSGAYEQYF

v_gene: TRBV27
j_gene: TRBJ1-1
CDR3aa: CASSLVDGAEAFF

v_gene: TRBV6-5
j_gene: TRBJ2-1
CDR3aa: CASSYNSEYNEQFF

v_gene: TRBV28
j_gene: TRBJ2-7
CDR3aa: CASSWQGRSSYEQYF

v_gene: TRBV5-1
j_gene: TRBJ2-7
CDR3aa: CASRVPGDYEQYF

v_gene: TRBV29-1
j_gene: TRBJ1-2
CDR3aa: CSGRVNYGYTF

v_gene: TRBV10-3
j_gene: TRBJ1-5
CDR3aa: CAISAHQSDRASNQPQHF

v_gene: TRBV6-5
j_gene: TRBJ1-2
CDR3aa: CASSSISTGTVYGYTF

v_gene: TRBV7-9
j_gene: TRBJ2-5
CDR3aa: CASRSGTVQETQYF

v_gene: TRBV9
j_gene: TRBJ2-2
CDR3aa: CASSVGHPGELFF

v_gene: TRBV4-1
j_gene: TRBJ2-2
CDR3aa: CASSSLLAGGRSGELFF

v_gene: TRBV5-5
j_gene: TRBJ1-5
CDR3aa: CASSLVGGGDQPQHF

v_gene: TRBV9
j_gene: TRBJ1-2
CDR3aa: CASSVGNTNYGYTF

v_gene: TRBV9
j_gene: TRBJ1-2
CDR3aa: CASSAGGGAPSNWGYTF

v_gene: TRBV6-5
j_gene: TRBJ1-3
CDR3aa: CASSYDGPGNTIYF

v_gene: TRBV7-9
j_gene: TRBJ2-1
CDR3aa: CASSLEAALGSEQFF

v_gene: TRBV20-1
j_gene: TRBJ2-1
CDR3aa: CSSGGLEQFF

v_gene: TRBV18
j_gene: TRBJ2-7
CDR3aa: CASSPLRTSSHEQYF

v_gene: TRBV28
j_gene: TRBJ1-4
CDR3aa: CASRRVVGEKLFF